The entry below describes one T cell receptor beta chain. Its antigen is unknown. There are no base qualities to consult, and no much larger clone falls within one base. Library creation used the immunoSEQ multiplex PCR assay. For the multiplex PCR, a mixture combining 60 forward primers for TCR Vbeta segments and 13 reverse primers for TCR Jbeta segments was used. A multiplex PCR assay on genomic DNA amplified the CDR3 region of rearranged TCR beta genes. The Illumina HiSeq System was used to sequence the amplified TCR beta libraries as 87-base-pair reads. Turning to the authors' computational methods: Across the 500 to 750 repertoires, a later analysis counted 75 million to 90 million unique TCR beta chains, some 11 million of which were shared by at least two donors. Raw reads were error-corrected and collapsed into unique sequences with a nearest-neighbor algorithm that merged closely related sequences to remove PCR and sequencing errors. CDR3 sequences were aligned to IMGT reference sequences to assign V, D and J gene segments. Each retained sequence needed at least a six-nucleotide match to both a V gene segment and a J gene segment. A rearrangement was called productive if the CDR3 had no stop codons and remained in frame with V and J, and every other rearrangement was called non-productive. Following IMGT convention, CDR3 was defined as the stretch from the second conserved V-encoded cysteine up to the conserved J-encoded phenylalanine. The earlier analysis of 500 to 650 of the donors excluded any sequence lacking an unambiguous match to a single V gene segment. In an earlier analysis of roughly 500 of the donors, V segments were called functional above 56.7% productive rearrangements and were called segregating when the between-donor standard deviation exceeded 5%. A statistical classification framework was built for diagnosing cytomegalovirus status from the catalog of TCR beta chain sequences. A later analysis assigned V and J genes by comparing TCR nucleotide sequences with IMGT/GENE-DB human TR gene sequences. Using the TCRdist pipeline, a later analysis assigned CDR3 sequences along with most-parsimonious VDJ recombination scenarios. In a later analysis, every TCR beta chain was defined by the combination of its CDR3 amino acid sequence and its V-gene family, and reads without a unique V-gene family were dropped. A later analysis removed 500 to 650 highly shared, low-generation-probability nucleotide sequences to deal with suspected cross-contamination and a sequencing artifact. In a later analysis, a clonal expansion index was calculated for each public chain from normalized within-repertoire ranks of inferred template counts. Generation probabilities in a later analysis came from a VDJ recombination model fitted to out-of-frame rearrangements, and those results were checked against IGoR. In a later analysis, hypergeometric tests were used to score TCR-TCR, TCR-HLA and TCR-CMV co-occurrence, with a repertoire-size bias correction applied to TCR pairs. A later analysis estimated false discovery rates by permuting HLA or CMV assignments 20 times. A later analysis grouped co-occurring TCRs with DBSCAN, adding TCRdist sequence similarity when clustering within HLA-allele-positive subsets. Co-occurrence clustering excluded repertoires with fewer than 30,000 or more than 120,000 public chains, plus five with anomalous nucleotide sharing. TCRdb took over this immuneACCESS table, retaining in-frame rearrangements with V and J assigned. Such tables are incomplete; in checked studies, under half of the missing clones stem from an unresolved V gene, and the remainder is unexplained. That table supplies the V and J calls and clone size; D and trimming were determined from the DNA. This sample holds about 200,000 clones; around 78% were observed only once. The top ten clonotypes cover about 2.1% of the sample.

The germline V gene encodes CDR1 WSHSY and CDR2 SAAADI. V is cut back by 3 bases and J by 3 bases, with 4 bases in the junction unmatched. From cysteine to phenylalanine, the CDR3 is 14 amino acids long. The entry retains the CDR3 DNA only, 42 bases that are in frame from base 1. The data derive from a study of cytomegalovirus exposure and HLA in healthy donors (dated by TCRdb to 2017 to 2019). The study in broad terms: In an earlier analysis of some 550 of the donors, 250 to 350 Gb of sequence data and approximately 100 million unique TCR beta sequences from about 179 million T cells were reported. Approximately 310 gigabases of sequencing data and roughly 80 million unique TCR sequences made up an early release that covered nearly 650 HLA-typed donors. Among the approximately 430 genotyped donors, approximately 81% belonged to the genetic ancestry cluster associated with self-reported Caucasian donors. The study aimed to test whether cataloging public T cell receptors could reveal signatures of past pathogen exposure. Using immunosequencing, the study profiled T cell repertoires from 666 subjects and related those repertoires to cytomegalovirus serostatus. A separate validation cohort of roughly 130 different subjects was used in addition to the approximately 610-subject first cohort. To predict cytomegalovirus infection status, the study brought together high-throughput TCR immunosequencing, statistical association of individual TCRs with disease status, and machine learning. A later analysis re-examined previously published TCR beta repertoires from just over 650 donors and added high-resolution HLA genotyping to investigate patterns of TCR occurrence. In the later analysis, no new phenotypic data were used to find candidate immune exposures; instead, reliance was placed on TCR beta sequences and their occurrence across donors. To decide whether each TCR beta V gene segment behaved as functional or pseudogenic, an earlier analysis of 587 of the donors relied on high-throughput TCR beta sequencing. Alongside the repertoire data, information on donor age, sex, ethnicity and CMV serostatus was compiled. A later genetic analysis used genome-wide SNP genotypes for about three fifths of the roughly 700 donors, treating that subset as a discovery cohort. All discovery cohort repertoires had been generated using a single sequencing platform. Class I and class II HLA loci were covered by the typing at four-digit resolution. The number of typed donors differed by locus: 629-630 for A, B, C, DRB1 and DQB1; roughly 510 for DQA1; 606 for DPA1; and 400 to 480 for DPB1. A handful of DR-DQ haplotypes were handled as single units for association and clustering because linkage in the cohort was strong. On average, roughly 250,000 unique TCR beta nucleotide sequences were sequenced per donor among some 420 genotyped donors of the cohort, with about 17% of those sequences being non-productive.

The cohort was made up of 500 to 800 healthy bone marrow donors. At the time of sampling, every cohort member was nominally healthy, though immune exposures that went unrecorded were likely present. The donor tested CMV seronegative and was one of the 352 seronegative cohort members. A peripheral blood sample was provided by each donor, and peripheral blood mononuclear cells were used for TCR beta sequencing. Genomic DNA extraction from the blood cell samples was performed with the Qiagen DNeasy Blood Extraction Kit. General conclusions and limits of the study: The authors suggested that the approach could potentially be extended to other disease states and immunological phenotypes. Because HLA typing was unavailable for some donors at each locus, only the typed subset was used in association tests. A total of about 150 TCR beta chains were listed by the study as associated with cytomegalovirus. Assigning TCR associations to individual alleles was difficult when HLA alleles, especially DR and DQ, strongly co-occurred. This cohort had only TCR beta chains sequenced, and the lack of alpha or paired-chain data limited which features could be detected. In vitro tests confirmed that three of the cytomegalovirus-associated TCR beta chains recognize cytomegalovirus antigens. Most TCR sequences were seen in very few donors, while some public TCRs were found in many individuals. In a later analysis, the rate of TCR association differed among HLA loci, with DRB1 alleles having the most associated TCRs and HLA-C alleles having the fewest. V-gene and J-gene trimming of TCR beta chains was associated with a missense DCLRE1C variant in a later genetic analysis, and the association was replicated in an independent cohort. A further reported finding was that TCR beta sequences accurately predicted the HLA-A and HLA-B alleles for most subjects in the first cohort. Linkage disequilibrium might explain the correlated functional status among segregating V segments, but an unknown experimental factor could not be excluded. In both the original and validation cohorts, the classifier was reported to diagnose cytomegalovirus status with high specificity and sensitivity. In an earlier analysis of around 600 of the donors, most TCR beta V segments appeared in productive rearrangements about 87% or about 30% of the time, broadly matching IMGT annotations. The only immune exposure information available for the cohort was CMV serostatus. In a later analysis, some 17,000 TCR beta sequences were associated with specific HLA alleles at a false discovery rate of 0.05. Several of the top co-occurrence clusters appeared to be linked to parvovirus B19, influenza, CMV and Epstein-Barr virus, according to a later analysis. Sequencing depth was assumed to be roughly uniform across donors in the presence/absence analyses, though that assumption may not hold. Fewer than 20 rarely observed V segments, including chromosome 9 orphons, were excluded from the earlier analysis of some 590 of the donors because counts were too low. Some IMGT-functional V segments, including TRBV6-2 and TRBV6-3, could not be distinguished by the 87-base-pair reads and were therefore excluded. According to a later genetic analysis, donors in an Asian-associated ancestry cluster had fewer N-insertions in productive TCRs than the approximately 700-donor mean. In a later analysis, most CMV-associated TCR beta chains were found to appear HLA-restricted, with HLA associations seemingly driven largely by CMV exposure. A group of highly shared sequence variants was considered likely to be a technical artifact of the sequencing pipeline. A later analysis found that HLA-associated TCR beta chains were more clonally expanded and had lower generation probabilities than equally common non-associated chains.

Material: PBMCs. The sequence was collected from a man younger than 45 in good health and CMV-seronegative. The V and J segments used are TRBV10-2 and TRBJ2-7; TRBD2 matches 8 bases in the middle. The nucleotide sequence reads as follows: TGCGCCAGCAGTGATACCGGGACTAGCTACGAGCAGTACTTC. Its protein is CASSDTGTSYEQYF.